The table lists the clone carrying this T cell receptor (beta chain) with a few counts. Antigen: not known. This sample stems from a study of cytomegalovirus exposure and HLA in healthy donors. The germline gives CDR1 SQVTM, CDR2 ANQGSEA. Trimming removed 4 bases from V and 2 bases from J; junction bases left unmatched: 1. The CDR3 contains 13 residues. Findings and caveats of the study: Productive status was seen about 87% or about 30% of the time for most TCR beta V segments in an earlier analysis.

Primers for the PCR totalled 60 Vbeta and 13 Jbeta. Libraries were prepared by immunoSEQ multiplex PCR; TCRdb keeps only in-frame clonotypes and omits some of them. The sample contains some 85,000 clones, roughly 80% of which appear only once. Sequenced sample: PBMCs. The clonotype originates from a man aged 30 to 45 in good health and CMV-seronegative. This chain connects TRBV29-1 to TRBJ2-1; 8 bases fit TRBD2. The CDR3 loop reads CSVVLAAYNEQFF. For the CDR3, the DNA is TGCAGCGTTGTACTAGCGGCCTACAATGAGCAGTTCTTC.